One sample yielded the 13 T cell receptor beta chains listed below, sequenced in a study of CD8 T cells in ankylosing spondylitis. One entry per CDR3 protein, called by TCRdb with MiXCR from the 5' RACE reads. The sample has tens of thousands of distinct CDR3 sequences, 5.3% seen once. The sequenced sample consisted of blood, either unsorted or a sorted T cell fraction (not recorded which). These receptors originate from a male donor with ankylosing spondylitis or in good health (not recorded which).

This clonotype showed up many times. The chain combines TRBV24-1 with TRBJ2-1; D is unclear. CDR1 is KGHDR and CDR2 is SFDVKD in the germline V gene. The CDR3 runs to 14 residues. With 5 bases removed from V and 3 bases from J, the gap between germline ends came to 10 bases. CDR3 nucleotide sequence: TGTGCCACCAGTGCGCCAGTGAACTACAATGAGCAGTTCTTC. This encodes CATSAPVNYNEQFF.

The table lists this clonotype with many counts. The rearrangement uses TRBV12-3 or TRBV12-4 and TRBJ2-2, with TRBD2 matching over 8 bases. V shed 7 bases, J shed 4 bases, and the junction held 8 bases outside the gene matches. The CDR3 runs to 15 residues. CDR3 DNA sequence: TGTGCCAGCATCGTAGGCGGGGGGCGCACCGGGGAGCTGTTTTTT. This gives the protein CASIVGGGRTGELFF.

This clonotype appeared many times. V usage is TRBV20-1 and J usage is TRBJ2-3; possible D gene TRBD1, 5 bases. V lost 1 base and J 4 bases, leaving 15 bases between the germline ends. This CDR3 comprises 15 residues. Germline V gives CDR1 DFQATT, CDR2 SNEGSKA (reference sequence). This chain's CDR3 is CSARVGQGRADTQYF. Here the CDR3 DNA reads TGCAGTGCTAGAGTAGGGCAGGGCCGGGCAGATACGCAGTATTTT.

The chain has TRBV3-1 and TRBJ2-7, with D perhaps TRBD1 or TRBD2 (6 bases each). CDR1 LGHDT and CDR2 YNNKEL come from the germline V gene (reference sequence). The CDR3 is made up of 14 amino acids. Trimming cost V 6 bases and J 2 bases, with 14 bases left between them. This CDR3 is CASRHGGHTYEQYF. CDR3 nucleotide sequence: TGTGCCAGCAGGCACGGGGGCCATACCTACGAGCAGTACTTC.

The chain couples TRBV20-1 to TRBJ2-5; TRBD2 is a possible D gene (5 bases). Germline V gene data show CDR1 as DFQATT and CDR2 as SNEGSKA (reference sequence). Trimming took off 7 bases at V and 2 bases at J, with 14 bases between the two ends. This CDR3 has 13 residues. The CDR3 spells CSERTPGQETQYF. DNA for the CDR3: TGCAGTGAACGGACCCCGGGGCAAGAGACCCAGTACTTC.

This clonotype was observed many times. The J gene is TRBJ2-7, the V gene TRBV7-2, with a possible D match to TRBD2 (6 bases). The germline V gene has CDR1 SGHTA and CDR2 FQGNSA. Trimming removed 8 bases at V and 2 bases at J, with 19 bases between. The CDR3 is 15 residues long. The CDR3, as DNA: TGTGCCAGCGCCGAGGTAGCGGCAGCCACCTACGAGCAGTACTTC. Encoded protein: CASAEVAAATYEQYF.

This clonotype was recorded at least ten times. The chain has TRBV20-1 and TRBJ2-7; TRBD1 matches at 10 bases. V lost 6 bases and J lost 2; bases outside the gene matches: 10. CDR1 and CDR2 from the germline V gene are DFQATT and SNEGSKA (reference sequence). There are 15 residues in the CDR3. The CDR3 DNA reads TGCAGTGCAACACAGCCGGGACAGGGGACCTACGAGCAGTACTTC. It yields the protein CSATQPGQGTYEQYF.

Notes on this clonotype: It may be a read error: a sequence one base away is much more abundant. V usage is TRBV6-1 and J usage is TRBJ2-2, with D perhaps being TRBD1 or TRBD2 (5 bases each). Germline CDR1 reads MNHNS; CDR2 reads SASEGT. The CDR3 extends over 17 amino acids. CDR3 coding DNA: TGTGCCAACAGTCGACACTACGGGGTTGGGGGCACCGGGGAGCTGTTTTTT. Amino acids: CANSRHYGVGGTGELFF.

In this sample, this clonotype turned up a few times. The chain uses TRBV7-2 and TRBJ2-7, with 8 bases identical to TRBD1. Germline CDR1 reads SGHTA; CDR2 reads FQGNSA. This CDR3 has 15 amino acids. V was pared by 5 bases and J by 5 bases, with 11 bases of the junction left unmatched. CDR3 sequence: CASSTRTGSLDEQYF. For the CDR3, the DNA is TGTGCCAGCAGCACTCGGACAGGGTCTTTGGACGAGCAGTACTTC. Supplemented by reference TRBV7-2 and TRBJ2-7, the full variable domain reads GAGVSQSPSNKVTEKGKDVELRCDPISGHTALYWYRQSLGQGLEFLIYFQGNSAPDKSGLPSDRFSAERTGGSVSTLTIQRTQQEDSAVYLCASSTRTGSLDEQYFGPGTRLTVT.

This clonotype has ten or more counts. The rearrangement uses TRBV5-1 and TRBJ1-5; 7 positions agree with TRBD1. The CDR3 consists of 15 residues. Trimming cost V 0 bases and J 4 bases; bases outside gene matches: 4. Germline V lookup: CDR1 SGHRS, CDR2 YFSETQ. The CDR3 DNA follows: TGCGCCAGCAGCTTGGAAGGCAGGGGGAATCAGCCCCAGCATTTT. Translated: CASSLEGRGNQPQHF.

This clonotype came up a few times. The chain joins TRBV29-1 to TRBJ2-7, with no clear D. Per germline, CDR1 SQVTM and CDR2 ANQGSEA. The CDR3 consists of 11 residues. V lost 5 bases and J lost 2, with 7 bases in between. The CDR3 DNA sequence: TGCAGCGTTCGATGGGCCTACGAGCAGTACTTC. This gives the protein CSVRWAYEQYF.

This clonotype appeared many times. This chain uses TRBV24-1 with TRBJ2-3; TRBD2 might be the D (6 bases). This CDR3 is built from 14 residues. Between the trimmed V and J ends, which lost 5 bases and 1 base, there was a span of 9 bases. CDR1 KGHDR and CDR2 SFDVKD come from the germline V gene. CDR3 protein: CATSGGVGTDTQYF. The CDR3 DNA follows: TGTGCCACCAGTGGCGGGGTGGGCACAGATACGCAGTATTTT.

The sample holds many counts of this clonotype. The chain joins TRBV20-1 to TRBJ1-1, with TRBD1 as a possible D gene (6 bases). The CDR3 extends over 14 amino acids. Between the trimmed V and J ends, which lost 5 bases and 0 bases, there was a span of 13 bases. From germline, CDR1 is DFQATT and CDR2 SNEGSKA (reference sequence). The CDR3 bases are TGCAGTGCTCCGAGGGGGGGCCTGAACACTGAAGCTTTCTTT. Its protein product is CSAPRGGLNTEAFF.